This T cell receptor (beta chain) is drawn from a study of OX40 agonist ivuxolimab in advanced cancers. About the research overall: Ivuxolimab doses were 0.01, 0.1, 0.3, 1.5, 3 or 10 mg/kg every 2 weeks. People in dose escalation had one of these cancers: hepatocellular carcinoma, melanoma, renal cell or head and neck cancer. Notes on the study in general: Those patients achieving a partial response at 0.1-3.0 mg/kg showed among the lowest clonal expansion.

Here immunoSEQ multiplex PCR was the method, and the copy in TCRdb shows in-frame clones only, minus some. Of tens of thousands of clones in the sample, roughly 86% were seen once. Of note for this clone: Its target is not known.

Individuals having autoimmune disease history or systemic immunosuppression were not enrolled. Per the germline V gene, CDR1 is LNHDA and CDR2 is SQIVND (reference sequence). V lost 11 bases and J lost 0; bases outside the gene matches: 7. The CDR3 sequence is 14 residues long. The sample in question was CD4+ or CD8+ T cells sorted from blood, obtained in a trial of the OX40 agonist ivuxolimab. The J gene is TRBJ1-5, the V gene TRBV19; 7 positions match TRBD1. The sequence was collected from an adult with an advanced solid tumor such as melanoma, head and neck, liver or kidney cancer. CDR3 sequence reads: CASTRDSSNQPQHF. CDR3 in DNA: TGTGCCTCAACCCGGGACAGTAGCAATCAGCCCCAGCATTTT.